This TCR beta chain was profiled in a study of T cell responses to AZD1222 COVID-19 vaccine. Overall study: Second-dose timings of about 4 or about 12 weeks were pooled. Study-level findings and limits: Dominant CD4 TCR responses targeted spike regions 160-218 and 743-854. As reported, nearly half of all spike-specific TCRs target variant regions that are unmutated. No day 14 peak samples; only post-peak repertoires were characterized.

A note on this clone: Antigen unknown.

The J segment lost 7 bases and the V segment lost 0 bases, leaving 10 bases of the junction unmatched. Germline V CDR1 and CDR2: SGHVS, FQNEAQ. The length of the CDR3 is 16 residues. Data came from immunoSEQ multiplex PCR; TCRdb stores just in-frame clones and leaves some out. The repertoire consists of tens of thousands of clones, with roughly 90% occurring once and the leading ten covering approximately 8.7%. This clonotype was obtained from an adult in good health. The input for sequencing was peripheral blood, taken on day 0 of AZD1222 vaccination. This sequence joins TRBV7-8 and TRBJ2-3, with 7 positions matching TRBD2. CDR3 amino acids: CASSLAAGDPRNTQYF. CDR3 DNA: TGTGCCAGCAGCTTAGCGGCGGGGGACCCCAGGAATACGCAGTATTTT.